This T cell receptor beta chain was captured in a study of T cell changes during pregnancy in multiple sclerosis. The assay was immunoSEQ multiplex PCR, and TCRdb's table has in-frame clones only and misses some. Of roughly 110,000 clones listed, 85% to 95% were seen once; the top ten hold less than 2%. The CDR3 sequence is 16 residues long. With 4 bases clipped from V and 3 bases from J, the junction kept 11 bases outside the gene matches. Germline CDR1 and CDR2: SGHNT and YYREEE (reference sequence). The source is a female donor with multiple sclerosis, enrolled in a pregnancy study. The specimen comprised peripheral blood, sampled after pregnancy. The J gene is TRBJ2-5, the V gene TRBV5-4, with 8 bases identical to TRBD2. DNA for the CDR3: TGTGCCAGCAGCGGCCACGGGGGGGCGGGGAAAGAGACCCAGTACTTC. This codes for CASSGHGGAGKETQYF.